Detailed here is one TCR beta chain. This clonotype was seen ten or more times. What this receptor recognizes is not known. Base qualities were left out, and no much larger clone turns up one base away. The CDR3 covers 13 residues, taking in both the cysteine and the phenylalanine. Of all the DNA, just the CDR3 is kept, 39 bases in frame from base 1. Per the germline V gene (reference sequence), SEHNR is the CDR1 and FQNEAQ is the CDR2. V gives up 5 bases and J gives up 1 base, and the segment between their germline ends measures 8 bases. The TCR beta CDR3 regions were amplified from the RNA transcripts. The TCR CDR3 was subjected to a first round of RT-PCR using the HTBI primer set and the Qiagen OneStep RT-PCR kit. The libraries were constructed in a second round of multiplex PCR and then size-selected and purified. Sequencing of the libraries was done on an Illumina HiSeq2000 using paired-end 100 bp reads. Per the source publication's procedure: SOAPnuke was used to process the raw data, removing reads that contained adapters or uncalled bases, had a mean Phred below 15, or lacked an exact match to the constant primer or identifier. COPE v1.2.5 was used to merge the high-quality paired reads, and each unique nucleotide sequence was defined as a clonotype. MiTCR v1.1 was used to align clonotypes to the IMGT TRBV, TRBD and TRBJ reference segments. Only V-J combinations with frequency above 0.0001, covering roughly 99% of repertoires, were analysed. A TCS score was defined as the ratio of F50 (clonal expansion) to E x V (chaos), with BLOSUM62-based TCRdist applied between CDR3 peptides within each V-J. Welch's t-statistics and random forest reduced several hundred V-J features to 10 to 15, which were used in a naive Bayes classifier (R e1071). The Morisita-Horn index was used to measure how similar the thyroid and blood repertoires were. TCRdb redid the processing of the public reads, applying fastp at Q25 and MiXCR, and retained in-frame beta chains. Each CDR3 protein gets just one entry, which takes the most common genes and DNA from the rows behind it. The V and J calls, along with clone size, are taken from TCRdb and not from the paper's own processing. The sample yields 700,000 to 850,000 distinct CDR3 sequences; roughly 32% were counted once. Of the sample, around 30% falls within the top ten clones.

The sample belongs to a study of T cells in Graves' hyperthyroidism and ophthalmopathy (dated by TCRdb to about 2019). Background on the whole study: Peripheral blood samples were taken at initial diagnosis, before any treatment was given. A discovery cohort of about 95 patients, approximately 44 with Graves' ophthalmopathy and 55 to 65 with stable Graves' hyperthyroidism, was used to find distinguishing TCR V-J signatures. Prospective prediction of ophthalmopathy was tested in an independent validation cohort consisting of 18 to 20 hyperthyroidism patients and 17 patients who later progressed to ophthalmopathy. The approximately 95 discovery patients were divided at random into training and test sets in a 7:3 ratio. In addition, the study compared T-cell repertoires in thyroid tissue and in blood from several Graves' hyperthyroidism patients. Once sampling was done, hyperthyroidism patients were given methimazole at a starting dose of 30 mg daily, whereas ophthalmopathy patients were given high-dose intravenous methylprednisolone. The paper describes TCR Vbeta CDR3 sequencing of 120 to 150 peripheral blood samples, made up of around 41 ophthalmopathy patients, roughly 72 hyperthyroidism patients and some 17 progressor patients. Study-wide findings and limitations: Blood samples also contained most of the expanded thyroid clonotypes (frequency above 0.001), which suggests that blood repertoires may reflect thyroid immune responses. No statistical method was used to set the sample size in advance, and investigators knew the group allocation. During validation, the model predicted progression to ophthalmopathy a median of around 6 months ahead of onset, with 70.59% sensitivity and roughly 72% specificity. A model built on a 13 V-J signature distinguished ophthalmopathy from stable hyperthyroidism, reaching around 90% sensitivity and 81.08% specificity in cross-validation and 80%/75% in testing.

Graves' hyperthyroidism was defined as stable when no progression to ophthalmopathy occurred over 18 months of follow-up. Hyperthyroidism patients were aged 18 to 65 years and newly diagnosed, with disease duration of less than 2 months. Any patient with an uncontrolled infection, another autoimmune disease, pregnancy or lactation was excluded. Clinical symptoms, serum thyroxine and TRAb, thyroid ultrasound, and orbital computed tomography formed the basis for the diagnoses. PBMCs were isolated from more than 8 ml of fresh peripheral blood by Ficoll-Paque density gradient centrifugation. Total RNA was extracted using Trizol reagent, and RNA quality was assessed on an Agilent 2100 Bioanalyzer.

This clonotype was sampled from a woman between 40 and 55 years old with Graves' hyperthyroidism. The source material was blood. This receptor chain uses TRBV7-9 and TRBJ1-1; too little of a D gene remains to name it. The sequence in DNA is TGTGCCAGCAGCCCGGAAGAGAACACTGAAGCTTTCTTT. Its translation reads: CASSPEENTEAFF.